This record covers a single T cell receptor beta chain. After removal of 4 bases from V and 5 bases from J, the junction contained 2 bases not matched to a gene. The germline V gene has CDR1 SGHRS and CDR2 YFSETQ. This CDR3 comprises 13 residues. This specimen belongs to a study of blood T cell repertoires in COVID-19. Overall study context: From the United States, Italy and Spain came samples of acute and convalescent COVID-19. Sources were T cells, B-cell-depleted T cells, or PBMCs; the material itself was cDNA or gDNA.

In the source study's methods: Reference gene primer amplification gave nucleated cell count estimates. Only in-frame clones appear in the TCRdb table, and some are missing; sequencing was by immunoSEQ multiplex PCR. The V and J calls and clone size come from that table; D and trimming were worked out from the DNA. Of roughly 250,000 clones detected, 75% to 85% appear once; the ten largest clones hold around 12%. V gene TRBV5-1 combines with J gene TRBJ1-5, with 8 bases aligning to TRBD1. The sequence was obtained from an older woman with active or convalescent COVID-19. The sample consisted of peripheral blood. The CDR3 region has the DNA TGCGCCAGCAGCGCGGACAGGGATCAGCCCCAGCATTTT. This encodes CASSADRDQPQHF.